This T cell receptor beta chain was identified in a study of CDR3 diversity in severe acne. TCRdb redid the calling of the PCR reads with MiXCR, one entry per CDR3 protein. The table has around 83,000 distinct CDR3 sequences, 45% to 55% seen once; the top ten hold more than 9%. This TCR came from a male donor with severe acne vulgaris. Input material: blood.

CDR3 sequence (DNA): TGTGCCAGCAGTTCAACTCTGGCTAATGAAAAACTGTTTTTT. Translating gives CASSSTLANEKLFF. The V call is TRBV25-1, the J call TRBJ1-4; D unclear. The CDR3 covers 14 residues. The germline V gene has CDR1 MGHDK and CDR2 SYGVNS. The V gene lost 5 bases and the J gene lost 3 bases, with 10 bases spanning the gap.